The T cell receptor beta chain described here comes from a study of T cell repertoires in cytomegalovirus infection. Study summary: Carrying CMV and the relevant HLA type showed in public TCR beta signatures.

Overall study results and limits: Across the ex vivo response, the dominant clonotypes were HLA-C-restricted CMV-specific TCR beta clonotypes. Adding up the frequency of public TCR beta families identified people who carried CMV plus the relevant HLA.

TCRdb re-called the reads with MiXCR, one entry per CDR3 protein. The sample has more than 650,000 distinct CDR3 sequences, roughly 36% seen once. V lost 5 bases and J 8 bases, leaving 10 bases between the germline ends. This CDR3 contains 12 residues. Germline V gives CDR1 SEHNR, CDR2 FQNEAQ (reference sequence). Comment on this clonotype: Its specificity is unknown.

The sample consisted of PBMCs. The chain joins TRBV7-9 to TRBJ2-4; no firm D call. This clonotype was sampled from a human donor in good health (CMV status not recorded). Some clones in this sample may be carry-over from other donors' samples. CDR3 nucleotide sequence: TGTGCCAGCAGCCCGAACACCGACATTCAGTACTTC. The encoded protein is CASSPNTDIQYF.